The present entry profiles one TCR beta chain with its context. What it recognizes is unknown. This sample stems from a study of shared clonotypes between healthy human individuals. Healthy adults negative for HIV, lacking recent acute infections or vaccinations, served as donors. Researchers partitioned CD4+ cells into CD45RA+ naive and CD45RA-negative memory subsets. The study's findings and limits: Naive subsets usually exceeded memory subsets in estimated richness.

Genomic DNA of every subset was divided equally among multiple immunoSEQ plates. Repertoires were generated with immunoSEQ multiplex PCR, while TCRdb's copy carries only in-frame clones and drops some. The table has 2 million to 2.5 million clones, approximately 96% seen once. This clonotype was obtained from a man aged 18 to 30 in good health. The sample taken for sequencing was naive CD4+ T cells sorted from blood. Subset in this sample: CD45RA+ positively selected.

CDR3 region: CASSNWASGTYEQYF. The CDR3 DNA is TGTGCCAGTAGTAATTGGGCTAGCGGGACATACGAGCAGTACTTC. The chain combines TRBV19 with TRBJ2-7, with 9 bases that match TRBD2. The CDR3 length is 15 residues. Germline V gene lookup returns CDR1 LNHDA and CDR2 SQIVND (reference sequence). V gave up 4 bases and J gave up 4 bases; unmatched junction bases: 8.